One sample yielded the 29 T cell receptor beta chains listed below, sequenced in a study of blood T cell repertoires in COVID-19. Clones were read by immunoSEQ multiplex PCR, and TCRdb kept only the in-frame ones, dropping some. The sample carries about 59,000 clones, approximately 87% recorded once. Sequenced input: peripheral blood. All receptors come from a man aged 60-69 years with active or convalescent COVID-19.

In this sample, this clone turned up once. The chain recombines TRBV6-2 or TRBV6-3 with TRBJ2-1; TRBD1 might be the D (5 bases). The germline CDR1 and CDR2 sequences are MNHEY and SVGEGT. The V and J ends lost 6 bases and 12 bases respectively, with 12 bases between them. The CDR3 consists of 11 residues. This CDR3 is CASSPRGTQFF. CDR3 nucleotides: TGTGCCAGCAGCCCTAGGGGAACGCAGTTCTTC.

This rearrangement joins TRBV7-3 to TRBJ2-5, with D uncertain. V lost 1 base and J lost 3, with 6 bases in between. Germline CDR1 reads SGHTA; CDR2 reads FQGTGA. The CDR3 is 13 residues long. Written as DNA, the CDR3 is TGTGCCAGCAGCTTAATCGGAGAAGAGACCCAGTACTTC. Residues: CASSLIGEETQYF.

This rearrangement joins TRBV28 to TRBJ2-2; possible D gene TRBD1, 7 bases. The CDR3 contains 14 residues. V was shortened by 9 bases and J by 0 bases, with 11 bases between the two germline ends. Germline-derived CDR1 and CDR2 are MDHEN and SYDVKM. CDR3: CASQGGSNTGELFF. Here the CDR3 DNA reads TGTGCCAGTCAGGGGGGCTCGAACACCGGGGAGCTGTTTTTT.

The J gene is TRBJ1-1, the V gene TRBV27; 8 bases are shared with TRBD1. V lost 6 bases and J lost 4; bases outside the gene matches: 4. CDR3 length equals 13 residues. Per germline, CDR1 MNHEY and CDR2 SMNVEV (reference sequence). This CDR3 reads CASRLQGGTEAFF. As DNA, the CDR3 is TGTGCCAGCAGACTACAGGGGGGCACTGAAGCTTTCTTT.

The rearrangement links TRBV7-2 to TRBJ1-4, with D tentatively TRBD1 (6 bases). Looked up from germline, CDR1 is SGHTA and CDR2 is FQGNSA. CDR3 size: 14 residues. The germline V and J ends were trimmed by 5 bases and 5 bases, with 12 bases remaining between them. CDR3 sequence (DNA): TGTGCCAGCAGCCCCGGGACACCGAATGAAAAACTGTTTTTT. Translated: CASSPGTPNEKLFF.

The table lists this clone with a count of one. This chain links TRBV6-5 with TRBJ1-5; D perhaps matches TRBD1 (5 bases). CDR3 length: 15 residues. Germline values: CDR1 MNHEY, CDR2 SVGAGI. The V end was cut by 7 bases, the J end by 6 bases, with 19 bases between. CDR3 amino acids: CASIPRVGLAQPQHF. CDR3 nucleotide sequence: TGTGCCAGCATCCCAAGGGTGGGACTCGCTCAGCCCCAGCATTTT.

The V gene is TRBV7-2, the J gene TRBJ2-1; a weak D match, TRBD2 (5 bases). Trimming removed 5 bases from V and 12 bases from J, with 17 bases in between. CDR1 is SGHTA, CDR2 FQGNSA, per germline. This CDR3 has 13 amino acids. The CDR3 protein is CASSTYFNEGQFF. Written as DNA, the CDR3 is TGTGCCAGCAGCACATACTTTAACGAGGGGCAGTTCTTC.

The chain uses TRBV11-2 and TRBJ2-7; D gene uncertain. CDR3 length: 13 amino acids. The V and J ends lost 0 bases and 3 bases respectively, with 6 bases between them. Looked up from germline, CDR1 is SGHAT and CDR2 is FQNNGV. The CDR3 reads CASSLDRGYEQYF. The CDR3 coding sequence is TGTGCCAGCAGCTTAGATCGAGGCTACGAGCAGTACTTC.

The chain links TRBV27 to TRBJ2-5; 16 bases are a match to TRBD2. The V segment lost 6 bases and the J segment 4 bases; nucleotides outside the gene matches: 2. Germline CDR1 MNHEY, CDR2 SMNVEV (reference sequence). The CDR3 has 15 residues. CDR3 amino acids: CASSGTSGRAETQYF. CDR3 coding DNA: TGTGCCAGCAGCGGGACTAGCGGGAGGGCAGAGACCCAGTACTTC.

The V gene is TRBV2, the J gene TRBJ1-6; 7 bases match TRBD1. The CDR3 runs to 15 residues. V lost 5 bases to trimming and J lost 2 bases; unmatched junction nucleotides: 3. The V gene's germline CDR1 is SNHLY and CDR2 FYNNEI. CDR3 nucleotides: TGTGCCAGCAGTCGACAGGGCCCCTATAATTCACCCCTCCACTTT. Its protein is CASSRQGPYNSPLHF.

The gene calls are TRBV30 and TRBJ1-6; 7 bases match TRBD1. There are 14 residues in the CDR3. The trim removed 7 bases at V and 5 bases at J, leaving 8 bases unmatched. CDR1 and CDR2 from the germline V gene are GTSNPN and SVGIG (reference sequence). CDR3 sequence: CAYYRGKDNSPLHF. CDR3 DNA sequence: TGTGCCTACTACAGGGGAAAGGATAATTCACCCCTCCACTTT.

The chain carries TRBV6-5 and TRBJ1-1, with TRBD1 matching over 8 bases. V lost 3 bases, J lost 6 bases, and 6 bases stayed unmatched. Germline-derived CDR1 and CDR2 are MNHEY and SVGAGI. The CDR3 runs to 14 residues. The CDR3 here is CASSYTGGKAEAFF. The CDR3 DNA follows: TGTGCCAGCAGTTATACAGGGGGGAAGGCTGAAGCTTTCTTT.

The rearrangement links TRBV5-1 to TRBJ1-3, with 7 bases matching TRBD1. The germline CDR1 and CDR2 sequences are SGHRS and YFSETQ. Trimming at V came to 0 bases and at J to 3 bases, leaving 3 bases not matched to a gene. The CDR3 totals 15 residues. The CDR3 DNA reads TGCGCCAGCAGCTTGGAGACAGGGAGTGGAAACACCATATATTTT. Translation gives CASSLETGSGNTIYF.

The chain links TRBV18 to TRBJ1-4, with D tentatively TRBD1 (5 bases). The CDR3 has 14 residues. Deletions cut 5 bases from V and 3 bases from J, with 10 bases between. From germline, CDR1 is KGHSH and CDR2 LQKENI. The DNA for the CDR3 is TGTGCCAGCTCAGCCGACAGTTCTAATGAAAAACTGTTTTTT. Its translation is CASSADSSNEKLFF. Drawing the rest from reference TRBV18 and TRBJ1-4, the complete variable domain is NAGVMQNPRHLVRRRGQEARLRCSPMKGHSHVYWYRQLPEEGLKFMVYLQKENIIDESGMPKERFSAEFPKEGPSILRIQQVVRGDSAAYFCASSADSSNEKLFFGSGTQLSVL.

CDR3 region: CASSRQGISNQPQHF. CDR3 sequence (DNA): TGTGCCAGCAGTAGACAGGGGATTTCCAATCAGCCCCAGCATTTT. The genes are TRBV6-2 or TRBV6-3 and TRBJ1-5; TRBD1 matches at 8 bases. In germline, CDR1 is MNHEY, CDR2 SVGEGT. The V gene end was trimmed by 5 bases and the J gene end by 3 bases; junction bases not matched to a gene: 6. This CDR3 is built from 15 residues.

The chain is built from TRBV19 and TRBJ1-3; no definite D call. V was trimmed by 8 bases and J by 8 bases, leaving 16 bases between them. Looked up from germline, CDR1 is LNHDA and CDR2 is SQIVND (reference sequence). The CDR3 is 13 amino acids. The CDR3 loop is CASRPVGFDTIYF. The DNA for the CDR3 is TGTGCCAGTCGGCCGGTCGGGTTTGACACCATATATTTT.

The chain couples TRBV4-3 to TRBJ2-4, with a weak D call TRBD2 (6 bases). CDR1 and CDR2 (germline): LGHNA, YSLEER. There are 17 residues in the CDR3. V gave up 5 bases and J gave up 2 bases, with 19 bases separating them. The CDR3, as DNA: TGCGCCAGCAGCTTAAGATGGATGGGGGGTCCCAAAAACATTCAGTACTTC. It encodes CASSLRWMGGPKNIQYF.

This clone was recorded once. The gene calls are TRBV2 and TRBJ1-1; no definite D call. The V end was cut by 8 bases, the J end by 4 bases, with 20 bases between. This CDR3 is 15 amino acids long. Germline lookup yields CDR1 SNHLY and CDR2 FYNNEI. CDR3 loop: CASRRGVTSGTEAFF. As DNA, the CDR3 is TGTGCCAGCCGGCGTGGTGTCACGTCGGGCACTGAAGCTTTCTTT.

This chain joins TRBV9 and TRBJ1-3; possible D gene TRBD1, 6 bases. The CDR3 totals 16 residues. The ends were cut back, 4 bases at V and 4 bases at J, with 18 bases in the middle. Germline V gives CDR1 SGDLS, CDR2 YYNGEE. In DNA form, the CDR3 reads TGTGCCAGCAGCAGAATTGTTGGGCAGGGGGGAAACACCATATATTTT. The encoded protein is CASSRIVGQGGNTIYF.

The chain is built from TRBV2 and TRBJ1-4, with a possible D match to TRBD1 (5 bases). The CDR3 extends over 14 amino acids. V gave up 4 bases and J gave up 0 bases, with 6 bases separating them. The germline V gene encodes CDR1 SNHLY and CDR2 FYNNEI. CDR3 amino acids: CASSGGATNEKLFF. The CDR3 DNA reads TGTGCCAGCAGTGGGGGGGCAACTAATGAAAAACTGTTTTTT. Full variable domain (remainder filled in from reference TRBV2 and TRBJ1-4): EPEVTQTPSHQVTQMGQEVILRCVPISNHLYFYWYRQILGQKVEFLVSFYNNEISEKSEIFDDQFSVERPDGSNFTLKIRSTKLEDSAMYFCASSGGATNEKLFFGSGTQLSVL.

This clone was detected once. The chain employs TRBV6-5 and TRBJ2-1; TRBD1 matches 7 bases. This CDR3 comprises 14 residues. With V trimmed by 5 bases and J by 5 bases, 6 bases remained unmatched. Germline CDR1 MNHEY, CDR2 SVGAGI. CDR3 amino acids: CASSTIQGHNEQFF. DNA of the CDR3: TGTGCCAGCAGTACCATACAGGGGCACAATGAGCAGTTCTTC.

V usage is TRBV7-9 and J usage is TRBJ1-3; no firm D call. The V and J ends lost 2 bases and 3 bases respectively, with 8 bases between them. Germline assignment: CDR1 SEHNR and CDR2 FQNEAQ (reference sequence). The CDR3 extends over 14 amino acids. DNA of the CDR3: TGTGCCAGCAGCTTATTCACAGTTGGAAACACCATATATTTT. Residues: CASSLFTVGNTIYF.

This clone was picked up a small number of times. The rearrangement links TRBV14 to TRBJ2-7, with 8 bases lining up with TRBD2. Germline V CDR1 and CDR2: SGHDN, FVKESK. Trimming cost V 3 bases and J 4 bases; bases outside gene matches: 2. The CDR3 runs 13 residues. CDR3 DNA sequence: TGTGCCAGCAGCCAGGAGCGGGGGTACGAGCAGTACTTC. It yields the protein CASSQERGYEQYF.

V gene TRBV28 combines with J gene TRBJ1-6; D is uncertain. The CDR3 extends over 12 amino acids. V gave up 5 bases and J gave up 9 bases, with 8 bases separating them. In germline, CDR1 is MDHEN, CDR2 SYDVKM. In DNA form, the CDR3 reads TGTGCCAGCAGTATCAGAAGTTCACCCCTCCACTTT. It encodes CASSIRSSPLHF.

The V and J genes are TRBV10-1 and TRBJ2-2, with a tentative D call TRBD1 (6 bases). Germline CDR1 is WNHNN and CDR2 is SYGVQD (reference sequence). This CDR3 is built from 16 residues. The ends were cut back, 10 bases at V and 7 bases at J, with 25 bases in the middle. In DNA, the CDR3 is TGCGCCATCTTCCGGGACAACCCATCGAGGGGCGGGGAGCTGTTTTTT. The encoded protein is CAIFRDNPSRGGELFF.

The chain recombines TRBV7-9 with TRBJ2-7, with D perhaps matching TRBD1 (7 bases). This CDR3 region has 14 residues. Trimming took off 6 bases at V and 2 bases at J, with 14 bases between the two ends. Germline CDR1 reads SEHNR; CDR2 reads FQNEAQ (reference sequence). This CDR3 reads CASSPSGGPYEQYF. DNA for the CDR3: TGTGCCAGCAGTCCCTCAGGGGGGCCCTACGAGCAGTACTTC.

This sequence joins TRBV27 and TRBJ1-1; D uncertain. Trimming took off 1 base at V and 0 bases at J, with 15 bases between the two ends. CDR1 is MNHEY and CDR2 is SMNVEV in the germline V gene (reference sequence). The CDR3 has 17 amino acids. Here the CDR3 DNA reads TGTGCCAGCAGTTTATTTTCCAGGCAAGGAATGAACACTGAAGCTTTCTTT. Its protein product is CASSLFSRQGMNTEAFF.

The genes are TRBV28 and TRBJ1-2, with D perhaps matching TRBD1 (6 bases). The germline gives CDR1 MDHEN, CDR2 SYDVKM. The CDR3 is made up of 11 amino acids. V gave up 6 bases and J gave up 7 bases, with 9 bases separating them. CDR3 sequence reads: CASSPQGGYTF. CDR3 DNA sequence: TGTGCCAGCAGCCCACAGGGTGGCTACACCTTC.

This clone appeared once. CDR3 bases: TGTGCCAGCCACGTGGGCGTCCCCGGGGAGCTGTTTTTT. As protein: CASHVGVPGELFF. The rearrangement links TRBV7-2 to TRBJ2-2; no firm D call. The germline V gene encodes CDR1 SGHTA and CDR2 FQGNSA. With 8 bases removed from V and 6 bases from J, the gap between germline ends came to 13 bases. CDR3 length: 13 amino acids.